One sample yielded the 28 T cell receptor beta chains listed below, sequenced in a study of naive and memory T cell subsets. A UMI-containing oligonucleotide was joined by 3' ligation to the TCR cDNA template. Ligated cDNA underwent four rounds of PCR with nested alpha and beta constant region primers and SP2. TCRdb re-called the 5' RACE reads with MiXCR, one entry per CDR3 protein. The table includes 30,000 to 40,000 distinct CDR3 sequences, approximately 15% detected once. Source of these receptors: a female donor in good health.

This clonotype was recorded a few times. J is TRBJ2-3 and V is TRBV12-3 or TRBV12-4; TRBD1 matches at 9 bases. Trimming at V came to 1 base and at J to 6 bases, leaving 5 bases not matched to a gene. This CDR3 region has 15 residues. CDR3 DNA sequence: TGTGCCAGCAGTTTAGGGACAGGGGTCTTGGATACGCAGTATTTT. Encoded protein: CASSLGTGVLDTQYF.

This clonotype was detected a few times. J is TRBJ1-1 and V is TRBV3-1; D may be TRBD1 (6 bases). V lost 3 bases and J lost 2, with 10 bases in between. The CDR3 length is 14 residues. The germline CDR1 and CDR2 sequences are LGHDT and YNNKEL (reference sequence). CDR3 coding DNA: TGTGCCAGCAGCCACAAGGACAGCAACACTGAAGCTTTCTTT. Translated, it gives CASSHKDSNTEAFF.

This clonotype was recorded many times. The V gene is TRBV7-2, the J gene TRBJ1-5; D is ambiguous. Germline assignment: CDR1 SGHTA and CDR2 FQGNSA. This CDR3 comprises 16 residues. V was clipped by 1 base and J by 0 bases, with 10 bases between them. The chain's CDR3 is CASSLDPDYSNQPQHF. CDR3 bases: TGTGCCAGCAGCTTAGACCCGGACTATAGCAATCAGCCCCAGCATTTT.

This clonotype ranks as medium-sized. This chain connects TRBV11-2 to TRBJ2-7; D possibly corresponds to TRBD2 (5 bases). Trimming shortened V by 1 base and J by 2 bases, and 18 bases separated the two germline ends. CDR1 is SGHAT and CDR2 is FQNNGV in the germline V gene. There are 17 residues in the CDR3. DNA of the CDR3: TGTGCCAGCAGCTTAGGGGTTGGTCCTGAGGGCGCCTACGAGCAGTACTTC. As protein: CASSLGVGPEGAYEQYF.

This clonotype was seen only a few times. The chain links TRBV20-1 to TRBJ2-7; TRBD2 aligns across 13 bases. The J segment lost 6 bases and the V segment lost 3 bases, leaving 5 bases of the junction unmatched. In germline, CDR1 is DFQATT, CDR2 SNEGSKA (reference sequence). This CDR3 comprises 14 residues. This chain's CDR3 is CSASPTSGGIEQYF. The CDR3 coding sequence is TGCAGTGCTAGCCCGACTAGCGGGGGGATCGAGCAGTACTTC.

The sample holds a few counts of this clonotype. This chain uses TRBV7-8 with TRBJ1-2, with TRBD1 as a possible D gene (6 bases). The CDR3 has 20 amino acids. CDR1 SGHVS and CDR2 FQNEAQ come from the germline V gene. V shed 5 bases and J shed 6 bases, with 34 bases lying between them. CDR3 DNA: TGTGCCAGCAGCCAAGGGGGGGTTGCATCGGGGTTTTTGAAGGCGGATGGCTACACCTTC. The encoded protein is CASSQGGVASGFLKADGYTF.

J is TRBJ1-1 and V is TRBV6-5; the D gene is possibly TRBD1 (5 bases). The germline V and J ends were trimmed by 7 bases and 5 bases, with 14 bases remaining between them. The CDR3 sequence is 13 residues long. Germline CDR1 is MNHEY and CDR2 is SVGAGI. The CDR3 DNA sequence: TGTGCCAGCATGGGCAGGGTCGGTACTGAAGCTTTCTTT. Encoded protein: CASMGRVGTEAFF.

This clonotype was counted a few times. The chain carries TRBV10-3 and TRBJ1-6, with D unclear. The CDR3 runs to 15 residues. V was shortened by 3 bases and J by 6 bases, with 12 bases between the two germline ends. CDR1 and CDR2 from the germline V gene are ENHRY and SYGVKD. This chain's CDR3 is CAISDPRLGNSPLHF. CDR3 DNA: TGTGCCATCAGTGACCCACGGCTGGGTAATTCACCCCTCCACTTT.

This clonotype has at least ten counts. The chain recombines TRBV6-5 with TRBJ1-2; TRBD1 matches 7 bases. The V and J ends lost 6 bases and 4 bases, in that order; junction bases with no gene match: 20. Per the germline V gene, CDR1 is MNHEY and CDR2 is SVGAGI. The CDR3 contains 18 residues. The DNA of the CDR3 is TGTGCCAGCAGCCCACGGGGGGCACAGGGGAGACTCTTCTATGGCTACACCTTC. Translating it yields CASSPRGAQGRLFYGYTF.

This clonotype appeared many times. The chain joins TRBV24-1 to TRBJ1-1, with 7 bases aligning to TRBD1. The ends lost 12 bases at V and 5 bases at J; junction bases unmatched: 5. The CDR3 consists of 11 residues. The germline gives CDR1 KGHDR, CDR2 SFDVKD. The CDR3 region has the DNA TGTGCCGCTCCAGGGGGTACTGAAGCTTTCTTT. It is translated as CAAPGGTEAFF.

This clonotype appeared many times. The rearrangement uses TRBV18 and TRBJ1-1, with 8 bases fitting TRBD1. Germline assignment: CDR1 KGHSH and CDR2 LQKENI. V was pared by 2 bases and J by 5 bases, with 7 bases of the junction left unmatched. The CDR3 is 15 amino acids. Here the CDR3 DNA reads TGTGCCAGCTCACCAAAACAGGGGGTCTGGACTGAAGCTTTCTTT. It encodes CASSPKQGVWTEAFF.

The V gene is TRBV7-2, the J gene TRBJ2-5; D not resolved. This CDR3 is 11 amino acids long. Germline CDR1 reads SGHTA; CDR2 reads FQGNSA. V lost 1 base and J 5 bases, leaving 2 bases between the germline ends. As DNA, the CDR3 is TGTGCCAGCAGCTTAGTCGAGACCCAGTACTTC. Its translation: CASSLVETQYF.

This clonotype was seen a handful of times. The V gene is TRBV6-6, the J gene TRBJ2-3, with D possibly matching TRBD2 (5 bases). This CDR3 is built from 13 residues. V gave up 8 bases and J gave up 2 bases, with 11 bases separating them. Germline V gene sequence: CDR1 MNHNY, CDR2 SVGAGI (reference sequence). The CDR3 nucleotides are TGTGCCAGCTGGGAGACACTCACAGATACGCAGTATTTT. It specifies CASWETLTDTQYF.

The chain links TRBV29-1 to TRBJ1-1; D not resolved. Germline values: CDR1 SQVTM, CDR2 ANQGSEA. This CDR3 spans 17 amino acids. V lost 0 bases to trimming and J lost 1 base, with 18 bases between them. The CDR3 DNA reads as TGCAGCGTTGAAGATTGGAGGCTCCTGGCCCAGAACACTGAAGCTTTCTTT. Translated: CSVEDWRLLAQNTEAFF. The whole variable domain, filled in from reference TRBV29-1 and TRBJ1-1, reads SAVISQKPSRDICQRGTSLTIQCQVDSQVTMMFWYRQQPGQSLTLIATANQGSEATYESGFVIDKFPISRPNLTFSTLTVSNMSPEDSSIYLCSVEDWRLLAQNTEAFFGQGTRLTVV.

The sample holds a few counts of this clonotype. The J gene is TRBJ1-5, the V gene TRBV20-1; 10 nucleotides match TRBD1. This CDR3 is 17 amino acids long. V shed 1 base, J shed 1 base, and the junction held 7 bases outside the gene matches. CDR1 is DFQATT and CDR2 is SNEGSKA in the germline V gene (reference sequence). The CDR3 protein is CSARGGGQGRSNQPQHF. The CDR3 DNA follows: TGCAGTGCTAGAGGCGGGGGACAGGGGAGGAGCAATCAGCCCCAGCATTTT.

In DNA form, the CDR3 reads TGTGCCAGCAGCAGGGACAGCGGGGGGCGGCGCGAGCAGTACTTC. This codes for CASSRDSGGRREQYF. The chain couples TRBV6-5 to TRBJ2-7; TRBD2 matches 9 bases. Germline CDR1 reads MNHEY; CDR2 reads SVGAGI. The CDR3 has 15 amino acids. V shed 6 bases, J shed 6 bases, and the junction held 12 bases outside the gene matches.

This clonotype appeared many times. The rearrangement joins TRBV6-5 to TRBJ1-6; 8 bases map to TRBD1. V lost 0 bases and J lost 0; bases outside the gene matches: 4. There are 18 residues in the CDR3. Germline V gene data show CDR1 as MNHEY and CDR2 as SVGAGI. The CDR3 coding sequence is TGTGCCAGCAGTTACTCCCCGACAGGGGACTCCTATAATTCACCCCTCCACTTT. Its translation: CASSYSPTGDSYNSPLHF.

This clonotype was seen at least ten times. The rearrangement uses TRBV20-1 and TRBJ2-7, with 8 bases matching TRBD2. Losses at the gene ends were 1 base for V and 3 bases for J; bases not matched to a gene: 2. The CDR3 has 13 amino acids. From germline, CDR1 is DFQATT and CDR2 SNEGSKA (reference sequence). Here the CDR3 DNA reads TGCAGTGCTAGAGGCGGGGGGCTCTACGAGCAGTACTTC. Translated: CSARGGGLYEQYF.

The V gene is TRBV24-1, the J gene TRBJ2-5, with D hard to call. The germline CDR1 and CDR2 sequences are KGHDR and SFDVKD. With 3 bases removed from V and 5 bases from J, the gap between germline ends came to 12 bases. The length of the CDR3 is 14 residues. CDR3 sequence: CATSDGLIRETQYF. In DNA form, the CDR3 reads TGTGCCACCAGTGATGGTCTCATTAGGGAGACCCAGTACTTC.

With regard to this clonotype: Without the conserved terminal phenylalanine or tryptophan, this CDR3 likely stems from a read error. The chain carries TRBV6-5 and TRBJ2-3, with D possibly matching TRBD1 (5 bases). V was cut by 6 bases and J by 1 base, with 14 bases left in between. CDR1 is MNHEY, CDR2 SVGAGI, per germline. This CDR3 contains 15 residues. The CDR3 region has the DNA TGTGCCAGCAGACCAGGGTTAGTCGGCACAGATACGCAGTATTTG. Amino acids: CASRPGLVGTDTQYL.

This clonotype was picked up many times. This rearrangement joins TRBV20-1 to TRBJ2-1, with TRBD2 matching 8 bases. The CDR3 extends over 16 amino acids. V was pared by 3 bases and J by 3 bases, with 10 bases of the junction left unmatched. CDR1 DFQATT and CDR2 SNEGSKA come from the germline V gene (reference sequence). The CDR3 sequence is CSASPETSAVYNEQFF. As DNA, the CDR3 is TGCAGTGCTAGCCCGGAGACTAGCGCCGTCTACAATGAGCAGTTCTTC.

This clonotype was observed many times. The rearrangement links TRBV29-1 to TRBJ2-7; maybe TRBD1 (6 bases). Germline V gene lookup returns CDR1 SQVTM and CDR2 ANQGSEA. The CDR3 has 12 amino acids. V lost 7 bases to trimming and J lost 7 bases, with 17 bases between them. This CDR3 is CSGRDRTGEQYF. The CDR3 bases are TGCAGCGGTCGTGACAGGACCGGGGAGCAGTACTTC.

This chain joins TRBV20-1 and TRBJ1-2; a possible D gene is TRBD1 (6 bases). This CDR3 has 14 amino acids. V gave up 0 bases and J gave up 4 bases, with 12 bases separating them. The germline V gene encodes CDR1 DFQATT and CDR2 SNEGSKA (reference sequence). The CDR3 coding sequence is TGCAGTGCTAGAGATTTTGGGGGGCCCTATGGCTACACCTTC. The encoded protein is CSARDFGGPYGYTF.

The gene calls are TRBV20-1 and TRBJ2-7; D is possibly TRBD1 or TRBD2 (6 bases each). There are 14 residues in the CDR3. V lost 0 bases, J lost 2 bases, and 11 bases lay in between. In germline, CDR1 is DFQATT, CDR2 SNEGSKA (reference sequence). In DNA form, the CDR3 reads TGCAGTGCTAGAGAACCCGGGGGCCCCTACGAGCAGTACTTC. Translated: CSAREPGGPYEQYF.

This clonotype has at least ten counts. The CDR3 region is CSADQQGTEAFF. Here the CDR3 DNA reads TGCAGCGCAGACCAACAGGGCACTGAAGCTTTCTTT. The gene calls are TRBV29-1 and TRBJ1-1; maybe TRBD1 (6 bases). Germline CDR1 SQVTM, CDR2 ANQGSEA. Trimming stripped 7 bases from V and 4 bases from J, with 13 bases between. The CDR3 consists of 12 residues.

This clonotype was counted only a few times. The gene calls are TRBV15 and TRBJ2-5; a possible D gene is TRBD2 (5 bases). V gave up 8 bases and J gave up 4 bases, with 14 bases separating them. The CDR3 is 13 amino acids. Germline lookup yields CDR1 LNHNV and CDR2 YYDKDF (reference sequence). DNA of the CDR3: TGTGCCACCGGCCAAATAGCGTCAGAGACCCAGTACTTC. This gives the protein CATGQIASETQYF.

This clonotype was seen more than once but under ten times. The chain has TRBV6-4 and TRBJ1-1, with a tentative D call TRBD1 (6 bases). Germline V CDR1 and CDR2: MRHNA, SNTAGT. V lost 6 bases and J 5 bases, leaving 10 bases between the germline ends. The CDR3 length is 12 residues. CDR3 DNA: TGTGCCAGCAGCGGACAGAAAACTGAAGCTTTCTTT. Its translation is CASSGQKTEAFF.

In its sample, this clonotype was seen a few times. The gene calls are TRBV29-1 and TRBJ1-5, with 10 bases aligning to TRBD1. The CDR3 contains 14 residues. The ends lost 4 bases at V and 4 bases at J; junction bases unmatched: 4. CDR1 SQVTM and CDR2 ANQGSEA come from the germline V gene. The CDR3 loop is CSVVGTGDNQPQHF. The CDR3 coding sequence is TGCAGCGTTGTGGGGACAGGGGATAATCAGCCCCAGCATTTT. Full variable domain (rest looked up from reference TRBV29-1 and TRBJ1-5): SAVISQKPSRDICQRGTSLTIQCQVDSQVTMMFWYRQQPGQSLTLIATANQGSEATYESGFVIDKFPISRPNLTFSTLTVSNMSPEDSSIYLCSVVGTGDNQPQHFGDGTRLSIL.